This TCR beta chain is from a study of T cell changes during pregnancy in multiple sclerosis. Here immunoSEQ multiplex PCR was the method, and the copy in TCRdb shows in-frame clones only, minus some. The repertoire holds approximately 70,000 clones, with around 92% as singletons. Germline CDR1 reads SGHNT; CDR2 reads YENEEA. This CDR3 is 13 amino acids long. Trimming removed 5 bases at V and 0 bases at J, with 6 bases between. Sequencing was performed on peripheral blood, taken in the second trimester of pregnancy. The rearrangement links TRBV11-3 to TRBJ2-3; D unresolved. The TCR sequence derives from a female donor in good health, enrolled as a control in a pregnancy study. DNA of the CDR3: TGTGCCAGCAGCCAAACTAGCACAGATACGCAGTATTTT. It is translated as CASSQTSTDTQYF.